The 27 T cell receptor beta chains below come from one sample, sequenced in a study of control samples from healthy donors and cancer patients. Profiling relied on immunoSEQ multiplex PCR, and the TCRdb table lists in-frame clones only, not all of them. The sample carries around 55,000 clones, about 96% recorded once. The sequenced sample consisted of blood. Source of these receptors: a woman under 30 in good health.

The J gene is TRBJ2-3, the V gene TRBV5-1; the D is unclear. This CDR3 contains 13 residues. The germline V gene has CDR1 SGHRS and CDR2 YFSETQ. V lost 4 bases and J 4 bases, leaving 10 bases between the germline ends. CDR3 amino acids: CASSQQSPDTQYF. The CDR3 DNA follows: TGCGCCAGCAGCCAACAGTCGCCAGATACGCAGTATTTT.

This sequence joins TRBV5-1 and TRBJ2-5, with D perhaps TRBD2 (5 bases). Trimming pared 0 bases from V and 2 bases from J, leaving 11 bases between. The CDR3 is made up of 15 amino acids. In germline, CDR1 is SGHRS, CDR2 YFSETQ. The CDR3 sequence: CASSLGRAVQETQYF. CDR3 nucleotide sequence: TGCGCCAGCAGCTTGGGTCGAGCGGTTCAAGAGACCCAGTACTTC.

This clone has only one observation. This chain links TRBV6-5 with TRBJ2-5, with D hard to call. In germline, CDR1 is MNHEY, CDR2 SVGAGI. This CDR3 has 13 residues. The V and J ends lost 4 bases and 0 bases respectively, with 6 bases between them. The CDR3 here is CASSLTHQETQYF. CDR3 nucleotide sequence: TGTGCCAGCAGTTTAACCCACCAAGAGACCCAGTACTTC.

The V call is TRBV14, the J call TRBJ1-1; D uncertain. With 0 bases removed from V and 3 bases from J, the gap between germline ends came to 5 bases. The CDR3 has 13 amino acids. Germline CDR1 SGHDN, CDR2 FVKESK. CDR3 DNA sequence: TGTGCCAGCAGCCAAGATTGGGACACTGAAGCTTTCTTT. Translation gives CASSQDWDTEAFF.

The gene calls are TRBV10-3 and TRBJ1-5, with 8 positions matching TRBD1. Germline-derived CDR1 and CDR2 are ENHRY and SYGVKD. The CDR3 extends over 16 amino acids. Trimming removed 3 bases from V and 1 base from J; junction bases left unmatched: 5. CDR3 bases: TGTGCCATCAGTGACAGACAGGGGACGAGCAATCAGCCCCAGCATTTT. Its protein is CAISDRQGTSNQPQHF.

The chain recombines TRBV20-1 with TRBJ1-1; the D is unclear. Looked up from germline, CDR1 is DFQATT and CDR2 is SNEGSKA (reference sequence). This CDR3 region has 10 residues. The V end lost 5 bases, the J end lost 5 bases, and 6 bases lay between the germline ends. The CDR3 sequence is CSARRTEAFF. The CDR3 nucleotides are TGCAGTGCTCGACGGACTGAAGCTTTCTTT.

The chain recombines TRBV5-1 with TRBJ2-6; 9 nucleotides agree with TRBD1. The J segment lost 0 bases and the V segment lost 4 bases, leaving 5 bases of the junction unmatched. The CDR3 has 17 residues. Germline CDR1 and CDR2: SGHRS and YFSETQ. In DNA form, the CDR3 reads TGCGCCAGCAGCCGAAAGGGACAGGGCTCTGGGGCCAACGTCCTGACTTTC. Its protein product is CASSRKGQGSGANVLTF.

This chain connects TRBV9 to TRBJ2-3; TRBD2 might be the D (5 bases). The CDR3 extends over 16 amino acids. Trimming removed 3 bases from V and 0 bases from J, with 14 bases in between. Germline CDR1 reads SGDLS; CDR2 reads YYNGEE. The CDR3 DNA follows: TGTGCCAGCAGCGCGATCGGGGTTACTAGCACAGATACGCAGTATTTT. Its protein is CASSAIGVTSTDTQYF.

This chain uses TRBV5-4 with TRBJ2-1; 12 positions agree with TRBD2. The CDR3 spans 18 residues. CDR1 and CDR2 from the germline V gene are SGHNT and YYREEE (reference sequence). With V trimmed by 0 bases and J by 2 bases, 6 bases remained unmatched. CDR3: CASSLASGLAGTYNEQFF. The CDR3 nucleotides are TGTGCCAGCAGCTTGGCCTCGGGACTAGCGGGTACCTACAATGAGCAGTTCTTC.

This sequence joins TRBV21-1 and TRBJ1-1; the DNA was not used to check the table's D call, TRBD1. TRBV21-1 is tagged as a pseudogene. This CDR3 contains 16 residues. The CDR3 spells CASSKGNRDGDTEAFF. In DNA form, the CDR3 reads TGTGCCAGCAGCAAAGGTAACAGGGACGGGGACACTGAAGCTTTCTTT.

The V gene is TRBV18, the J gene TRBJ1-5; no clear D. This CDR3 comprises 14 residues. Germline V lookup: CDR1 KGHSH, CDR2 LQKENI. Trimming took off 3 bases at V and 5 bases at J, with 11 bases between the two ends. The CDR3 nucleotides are TGTGCCAGCTCACCGGGGAGAACGTATCAGCCCCAGCATTTT. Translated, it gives CASSPGRTYQPQHF.

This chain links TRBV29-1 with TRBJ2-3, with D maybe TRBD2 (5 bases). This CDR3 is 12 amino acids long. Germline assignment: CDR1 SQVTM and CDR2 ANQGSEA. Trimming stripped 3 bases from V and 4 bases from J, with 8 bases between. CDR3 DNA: TGCAGCGTTGATCTGGGAGCAGATACGCAGTATTTT. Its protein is CSVDLGADTQYF.

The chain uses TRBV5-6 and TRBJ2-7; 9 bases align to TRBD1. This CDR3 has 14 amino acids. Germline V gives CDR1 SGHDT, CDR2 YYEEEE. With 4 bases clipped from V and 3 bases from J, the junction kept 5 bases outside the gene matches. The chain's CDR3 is CASSPGQGNYEQYF. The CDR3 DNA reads TGTGCCAGCAGCCCGGGACAGGGCAACTACGAGCAGTACTTC.

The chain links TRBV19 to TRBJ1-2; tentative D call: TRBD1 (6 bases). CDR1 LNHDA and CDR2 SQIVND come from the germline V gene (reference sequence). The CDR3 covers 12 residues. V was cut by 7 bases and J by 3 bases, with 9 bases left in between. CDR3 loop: CASKAGDYGYTF. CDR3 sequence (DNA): TGTGCCAGTAAGGCAGGGGACTATGGCTACACCTTC.

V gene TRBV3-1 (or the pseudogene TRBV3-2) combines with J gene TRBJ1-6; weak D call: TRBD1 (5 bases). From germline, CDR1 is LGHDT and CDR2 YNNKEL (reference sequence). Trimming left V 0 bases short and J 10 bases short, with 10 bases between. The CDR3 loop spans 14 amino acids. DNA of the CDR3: TGTGCCAGCAGCCAAGATGGGGGGAGATCACCCCTCCACTTT. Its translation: CASSQDGGRSPLHF.

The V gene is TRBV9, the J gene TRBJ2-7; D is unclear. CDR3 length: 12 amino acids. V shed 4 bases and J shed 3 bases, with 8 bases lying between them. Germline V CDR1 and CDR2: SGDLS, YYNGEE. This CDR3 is CASSNSNYEQYF. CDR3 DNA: TGTGCCAGCAGCAACTCCAACTACGAGCAGTACTTC. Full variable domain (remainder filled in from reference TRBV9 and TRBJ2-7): DSGVTQTPKHLITATGQRVTLRCSPRSGDLSVYWYQQSLDQGLQFLIQYYNGEERAKGNILERFSAQQFPDLHSELNLSSLELGDSALYFCASSNSNYEQYFGPGTRLTVT.

The CDR3 nucleotides are TGTGCCAGCAGCTTGGTTGGCAGCACAGATACGCAGTATTTT. Translated, it gives CASSLVGSTDTQYF. V and J are TRBV5-5 and TRBJ2-3; D ambiguous. Germline loops: CDR1 SGHKS, CDR2 YYEKEE (reference sequence). This CDR3 is 14 amino acids long. The V gene lost 0 bases and the J gene lost 0 bases, with 5 bases spanning the gap.

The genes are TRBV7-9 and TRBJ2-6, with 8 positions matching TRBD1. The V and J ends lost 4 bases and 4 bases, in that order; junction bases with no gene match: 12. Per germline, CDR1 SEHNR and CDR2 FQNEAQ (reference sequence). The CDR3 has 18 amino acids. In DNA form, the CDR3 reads TGTGCCAGCAGCTCTAACCCAGGGGGCCCGAGCGGGGCCAACGTCCTGACTTTC. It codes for CASSSNPGGPSGANVLTF.

CDR3 amino acids: CASSVSLGAYEQYF. The CDR3 region has the DNA TGTGCCAGCAGCGTTTCCCTAGGGGCCTACGAGCAGTACTTC. J is TRBJ2-7 and V is TRBV7-9; D might be TRBD1 (5 bases). The CDR3 sequence is 14 residues long. Germline-derived CDR1 and CDR2 are SEHNR and FQNEAQ (reference sequence). V lost 5 bases and J lost 2, with 13 bases in between.

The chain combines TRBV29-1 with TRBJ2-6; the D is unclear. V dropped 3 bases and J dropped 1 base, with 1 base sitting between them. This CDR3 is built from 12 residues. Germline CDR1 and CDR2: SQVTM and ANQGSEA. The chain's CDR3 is CSVESGANVLTF. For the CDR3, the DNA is TGCAGCGTTGAGTCTGGGGCCAACGTCCTGACTTTC.

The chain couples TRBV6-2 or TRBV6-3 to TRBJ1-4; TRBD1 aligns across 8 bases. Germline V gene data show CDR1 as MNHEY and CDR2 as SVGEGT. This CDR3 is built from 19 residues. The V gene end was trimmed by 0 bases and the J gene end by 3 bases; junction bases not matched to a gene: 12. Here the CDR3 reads CASSYSPRGLFESNEKLFF. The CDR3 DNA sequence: TGTGCCAGCAGTTACTCGCCCAGGGGGCTCTTCGAATCTAATGAAAAACTGTTTTTT.

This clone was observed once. In DNA form, the CDR3 reads TGTGCCAGCAGTGTAGGGACAGGGACGAACACCGGGGAGCTGTTTTTT. Translated, it gives CASSVGTGTNTGELFF. The chain couples TRBV2 to TRBJ2-2; 9 nucleotides agree with TRBD1. The germline V gene has CDR1 SNHLY and CDR2 FYNNEI. The CDR3 loop spans 16 amino acids. The V segment lost 4 bases and the J segment 0 bases; nucleotides outside the gene matches: 3.

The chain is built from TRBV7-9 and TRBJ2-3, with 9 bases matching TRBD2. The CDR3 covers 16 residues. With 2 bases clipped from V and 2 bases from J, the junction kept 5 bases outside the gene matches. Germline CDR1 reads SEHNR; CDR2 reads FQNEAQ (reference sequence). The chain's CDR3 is CASSLTAGGDTDTQYF. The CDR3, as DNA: TGTGCCAGCAGCTTAACAGCGGGGGGTGACACAGATACGCAGTATTTT.

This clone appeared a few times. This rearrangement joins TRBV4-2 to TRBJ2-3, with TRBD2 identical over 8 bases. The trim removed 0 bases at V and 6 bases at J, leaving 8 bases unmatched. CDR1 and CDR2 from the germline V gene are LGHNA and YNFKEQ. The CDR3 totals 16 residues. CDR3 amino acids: CASSQESGGGPDTQYF. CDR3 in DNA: TGTGCCAGCAGCCAAGAAAGCGGCGGGGGGCCCGATACGCAGTATTTT.

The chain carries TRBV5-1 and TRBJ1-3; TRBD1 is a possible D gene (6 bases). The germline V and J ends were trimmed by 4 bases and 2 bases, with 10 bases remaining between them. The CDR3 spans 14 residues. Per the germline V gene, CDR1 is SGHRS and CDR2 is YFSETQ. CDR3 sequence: CASSKDRPGNTIYF. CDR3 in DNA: TGCGCCAGCAGCAAGGACAGACCTGGAAACACCATATATTTT.

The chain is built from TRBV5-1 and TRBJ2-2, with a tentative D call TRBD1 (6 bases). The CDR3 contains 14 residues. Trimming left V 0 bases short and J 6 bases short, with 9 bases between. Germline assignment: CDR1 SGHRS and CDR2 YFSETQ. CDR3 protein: CASSLGGQPGELFF. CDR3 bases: TGCGCCAGCAGCTTGGGTGGACAGCCCGGGGAGCTGTTTTTT.

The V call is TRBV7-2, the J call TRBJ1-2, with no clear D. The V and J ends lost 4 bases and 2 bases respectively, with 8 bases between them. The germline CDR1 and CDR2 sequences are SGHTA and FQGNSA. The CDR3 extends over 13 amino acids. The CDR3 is CASSYGENYGYTF. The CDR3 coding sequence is TGTGCCAGCAGCTACGGGGAGAACTATGGCTACACCTTC. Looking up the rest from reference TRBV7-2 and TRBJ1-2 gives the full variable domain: GAGVSQSPSNKVTEKGKDVELRCDPISGHTALYWYRQSLGQGLEFLIYFQGNSAPDKSGLPSDRFSAERTGGSVSTLTIQRTQQEDSAVYLCASSYGENYGYTFGSGTRLTVV.